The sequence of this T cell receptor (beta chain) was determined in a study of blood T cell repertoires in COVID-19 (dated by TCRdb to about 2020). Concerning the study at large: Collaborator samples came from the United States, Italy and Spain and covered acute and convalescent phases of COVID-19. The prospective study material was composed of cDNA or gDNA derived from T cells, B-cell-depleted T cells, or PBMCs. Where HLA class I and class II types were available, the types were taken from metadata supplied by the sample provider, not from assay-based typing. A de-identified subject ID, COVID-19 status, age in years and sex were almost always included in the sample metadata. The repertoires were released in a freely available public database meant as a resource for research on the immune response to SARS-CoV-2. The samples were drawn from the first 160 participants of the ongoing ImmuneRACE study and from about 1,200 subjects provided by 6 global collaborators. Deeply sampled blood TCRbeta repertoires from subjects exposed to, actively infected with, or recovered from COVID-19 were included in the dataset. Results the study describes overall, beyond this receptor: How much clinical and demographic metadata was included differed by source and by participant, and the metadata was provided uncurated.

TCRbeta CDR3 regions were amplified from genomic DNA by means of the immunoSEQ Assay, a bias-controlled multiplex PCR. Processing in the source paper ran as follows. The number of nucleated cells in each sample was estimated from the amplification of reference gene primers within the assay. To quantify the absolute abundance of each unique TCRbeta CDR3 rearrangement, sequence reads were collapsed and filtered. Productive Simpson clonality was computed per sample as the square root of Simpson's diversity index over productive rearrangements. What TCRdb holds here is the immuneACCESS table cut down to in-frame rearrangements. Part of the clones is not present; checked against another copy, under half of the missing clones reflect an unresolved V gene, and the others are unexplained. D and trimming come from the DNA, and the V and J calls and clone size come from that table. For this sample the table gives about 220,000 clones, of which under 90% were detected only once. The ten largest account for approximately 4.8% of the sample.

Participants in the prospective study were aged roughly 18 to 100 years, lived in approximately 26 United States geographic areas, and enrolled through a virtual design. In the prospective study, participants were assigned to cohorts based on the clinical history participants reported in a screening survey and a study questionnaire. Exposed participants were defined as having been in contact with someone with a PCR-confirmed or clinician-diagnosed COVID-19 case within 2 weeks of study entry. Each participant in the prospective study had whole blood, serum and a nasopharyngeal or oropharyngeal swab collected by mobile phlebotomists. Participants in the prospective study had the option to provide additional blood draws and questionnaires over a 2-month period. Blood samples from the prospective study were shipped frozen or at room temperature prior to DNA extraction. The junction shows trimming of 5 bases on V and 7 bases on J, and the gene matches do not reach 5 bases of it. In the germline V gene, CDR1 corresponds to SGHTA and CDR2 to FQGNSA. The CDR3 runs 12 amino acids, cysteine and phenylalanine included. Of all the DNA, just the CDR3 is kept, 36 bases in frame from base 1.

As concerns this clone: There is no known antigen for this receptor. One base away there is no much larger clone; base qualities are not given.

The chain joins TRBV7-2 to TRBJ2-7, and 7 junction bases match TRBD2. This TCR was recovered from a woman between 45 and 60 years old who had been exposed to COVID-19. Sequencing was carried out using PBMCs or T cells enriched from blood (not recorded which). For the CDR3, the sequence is CASSPTSEEQYF. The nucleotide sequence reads TGTGCCAGCAGCCCCACTAGCGAAGAGCAGTACTTC.